The 27 T cell receptor beta chains below were found in one sample sequenced in a study of OX40 agonist ivuxolimab in advanced cancers. TCRdb keeps only in-frame clones here, not all; method: immunoSEQ multiplex PCR. The sample consists of almost 70,000 clones, about 89% of them appearing once. The source material was CD4+ or CD8+ T cells sorted from blood, sampled in a trial of the OX40 agonist ivuxolimab. The receptors here all came from an adult with an advanced solid tumor such as melanoma, head and neck, liver or kidney cancer.

This sequence joins TRBV6-6 and TRBJ2-7, with D unresolved. Germline lookup yields CDR1 MNHNY and CDR2 SVGAGI (reference sequence). The CDR3 is made up of 14 amino acids. The ends were cut back, 0 bases at V and 5 bases at J, with 11 bases in the middle. CDR3 DNA: TGTGCCAGCAGTTACTCCTGGATTCCCCACGAGCAGTACTTC. It translates to CASSYSWIPHEQYF.

CDR3 sequence (DNA): TGTGCCAGCAGCCGTACAGGGAAACAGACCCAGTACTTC. The encoded protein is CASSRTGKQTQYF. The chain couples TRBV7-9 to TRBJ2-5; maybe TRBD1 (6 bases). The CDR3 covers 13 residues. Deletions cut 5 bases from V and 6 bases from J, with 13 bases between. Germline values: CDR1 SEHNR, CDR2 FQNEAQ (reference sequence).

This CDR3 reads CASRETGDYGYTF. The CDR3, as DNA: TGTGCCAGTAGGGAGACAGGGGACTATGGCTACACCTTC. The rearrangement uses TRBV19 and TRBJ1-2; 8 bases align to TRBD1. From germline, CDR1 is LNHDA and CDR2 SQIVND (reference sequence). The CDR3 extends over 13 amino acids. The V and J ends lost 6 bases and 3 bases, in that order; junction bases with no gene match: 3.

V usage is TRBV10-3 and J usage is TRBJ2-7, with TRBD1 identical over 10 bases. The CDR3 is 16 residues long. The J segment lost 0 bases and the V segment lost 3 bases, leaving 5 bases of the junction unmatched. Per germline, CDR1 ENHRY and CDR2 SYGVKD. The CDR3 sequence is CAISDPTGGYSYEQYF. CDR3 coding DNA: TGTGCCATCAGTGACCCGACAGGGGGCTACTCCTACGAGCAGTACTTC.

This sequence joins TRBV7-2 and TRBJ1-1; D not certain. Trimming removed 5 bases from V and 4 bases from J, with 14 bases in between. CDR1 SGHTA and CDR2 FQGNSA come from the germline V gene. This CDR3 has 14 residues. The CDR3 loop reads CASSAFSGVTEAFF. In DNA form, the CDR3 reads TGTGCCAGCAGCGCCTTCTCCGGGGTCACTGAAGCTTTCTTT. Full variable domain (missing parts from reference TRBV7-2 and TRBJ1-1): GAGVSQSPSNKVTEKGKDVELRCDPISGHTALYWYRQSLGQGLEFLIYFQGNSAPDKSGLPSDRFSAERTGGSVSTLTIQRTQQEDSAVYLCASSAFSGVTEAFFGQGTRLTVV.

The chain links TRBV27 to TRBJ1-4; D is unclear. The germline V gene encodes CDR1 MNHEY and CDR2 SMNVEV (reference sequence). Trimming pared 0 bases from V and 3 bases from J, leaving 5 bases between. This CDR3 has 14 residues. The DNA of the CDR3 is TGTGCCAGCAGTTTATCGAGGGCTAATGAAAAACTGTTTTTT. Residues: CASSLSRANEKLFF.

The gene calls are TRBV30 and TRBJ2-1; 8 positions agree with TRBD2. In germline, CDR1 is GTSNPN, CDR2 SVGIG (reference sequence). V lost 3 bases and J lost 2; bases outside the gene matches: 3. The CDR3 loop spans 14 amino acids. As DNA, the CDR3 is TGTGCCTGGAGAATAGCGGGGACCTACAATGAGCAGTTCTTC. Translated: CAWRIAGTYNEQFF.

The genes are TRBV4-1 and TRBJ2-7; tentative D call: TRBD2 (5 bases). Per germline, CDR1 MGHRA and CDR2 YSYEKL. Between the trimmed V and J ends, which lost 1 base and 3 bases, there was a span of 16 bases. The CDR3 sequence is 16 residues long. In nucleotides, the CDR3 is TGCGCCAGCAGCCAAGCTTTGTGGGAGAGCGGCTACGAGCAGTACTTC. Translated, it gives CASSQALWESGYEQYF.

The rearrangement links TRBV25-1 to TRBJ1-4; TRBD1 matches 7 bases. Germline trimming cut 4 bases from V and 2 bases from J; bases unmatched to any gene: 4. The germline CDR1 and CDR2 sequences are MGHDK and SYGVNS. The CDR3 totals 15 residues. The CDR3 DNA reads TGTGCCAGCAGTGCAATGGACAGGACTAATGAAAAACTGTTTTTT. Translation gives CASSAMDRTNEKLFF.

This clone was found once. The chain joins TRBV27 to TRBJ2-1; D call uncertain. Germline V lookup: CDR1 MNHEY, CDR2 SMNVEV (reference sequence). The CDR3 sequence is 14 residues long. V was cut by 2 bases and J by 8 bases, with 13 bases left in between. The DNA for the CDR3 is TGTGCCAGCAGTTTAAGACCACCTAGGGATGAGCAGTTCTTC. This codes for CASSLRPPRDEQFF.

CDR3 DNA sequence: TGTGCCAGCAGTCCAATACAGACAGGCTGGGGGAACTATGGCTACACCTTC. Its translation: CASSPIQTGWGNYGYTF. J is TRBJ1-2 and V is TRBV28, with a weak D call TRBD1 (6 bases). Per germline, CDR1 MDHEN and CDR2 SYDVKM. The CDR3 runs 17 residues. V was clipped by 5 bases and J by 2 bases, with 21 bases between them.

V gene TRBV4-2 combines with J gene TRBJ1-1, with D perhaps matching TRBD1 (6 bases). V gave up 0 bases and J gave up 5 bases, with 13 bases separating them. The CDR3 consists of 15 residues. CDR1 LGHNA and CDR2 YNFKEQ come from the germline V gene. The CDR3 loop is CASSQDGWGQTEAFF. CDR3 nucleotides: TGTGCCAGCAGCCAAGATGGGTGGGGGCAGACTGAAGCTTTCTTT.

In nucleotides, the CDR3 is TGCAGCGTTATGGGGACTAGCGGAAGGGATACGCAGTATTTT. Its translation: CSVMGTSGRDTQYF. The chain recombines TRBV29-1 with TRBJ2-3, with 11 bases lining up with TRBD2. Germline CDR1 is SQVTM and CDR2 is ANQGSEA. CDR3 length: 14 amino acids. J was trimmed by 6 bases and V by 5 bases; bases with no gene match: 7.

This rearrangement joins TRBV6-5 to TRBJ1-6; D gene uncertain. The V and J ends lost 8 bases and 0 bases respectively, with 8 bases between them. The CDR3 runs to 14 residues. The germline CDR1 and CDR2 sequences are MNHEY and SVGAGI. CDR3 loop: CASFARSYNSPLHF. For the CDR3, the DNA is TGTGCCAGCTTCGCACGCTCCTATAATTCACCCCTCCACTTT.

V is TRBV5-5 and J is TRBJ2-7; 9 bases agree with TRBD2. J was trimmed by 2 bases and V by 5 bases; bases with no gene match: 5. The V gene's germline CDR1 is SGHKS and CDR2 YYEKEE (reference sequence). The CDR3 loop spans 14 amino acids. CDR3 nucleotides: TGTGCCAGCAGGGACGCTAGCGGGGCCTACGAGCAGTACTTC. It codes for CASRDASGAYEQYF.

This clone was recorded once. V and J are TRBV7-2 and TRBJ2-1; tentative D call: TRBD2 (5 bases). CDR1 is SGHTA and CDR2 is FQGNSA in the germline V gene. This CDR3 region has 14 residues. With 1 base removed from V and 7 bases from J, the gap between germline ends came to 11 bases. CDR3 sequence: CASSLDNGVNEQFF. The CDR3 bases are TGTGCCAGCAGCTTAGATAACGGGGTAAATGAGCAGTTCTTC.

The J gene is TRBJ1-2, the V gene TRBV29-1, with D perhaps matching TRBD1 (5 bases). V was trimmed by 4 bases and J by 3 bases, leaving 15 bases between them. The CDR3 loop spans 14 amino acids. CDR1 is SQVTM and CDR2 is ANQGSEA in the germline V gene. The CDR3 DNA is TGCAGCGTTGTAGTGGTTACGGGGGACTATGGCTACACCTTC. It yields the protein CSVVVVTGDYGYTF.

This clone is a singleton in its sample. The chain carries TRBV30 and TRBJ2-3; D unresolved. The CDR3 sequence is 11 residues long. Trimming pared 5 bases from V and 5 bases from J, leaving 8 bases between. Germline lookup yields CDR1 GTSNPN and CDR2 SVGIG (reference sequence). The CDR3 spells CAWGVGDTQYF. The CDR3 DNA sequence: TGTGCCTGGGGAGTGGGAGATACGCAGTATTTT.

The genes are TRBV11-2 and TRBJ2-2; 7 nucleotides align to TRBD2. The CDR3 has 15 residues. The germline gives CDR1 SGHAT, CDR2 FQNNGV. The ends lost 2 bases at V and 3 bases at J; junction bases unmatched: 3. In DNA form, the CDR3 reads TGTGCCAGCAGCTTAAGGCGGGAGTACACCGGGGAGCTGTTTTTT. It is translated as CASSLRREYTGELFF.

The J gene is TRBJ1-1, the V gene TRBV4-1; 8 bases are a match to TRBD1. The CDR3 extends over 14 amino acids. Germline assignment: CDR1 MGHRA and CDR2 YSYEKL. With 6 bases clipped from V and 1 base from J, the junction kept 4 bases outside the gene matches. This chain's CDR3 is CASRPGQGNTEAFF. The CDR3 DNA is TGCGCCAGCAGACCTGGACAGGGGAACACTGAAGCTTTCTTT.

This clone was recorded a few times. The chain is built from TRBV14 and TRBJ1-2; weak D call: TRBD1 (6 bases). CDR1 is SGHDN, CDR2 FVKESK, per germline. The V and J ends lost 3 bases and 8 bases respectively, with 16 bases between them. CDR3 length: 14 residues. CDR3 in amino acids: CASSQPPWGLGYTF. The CDR3 coding sequence is TGTGCCAGCAGCCAGCCCCCTTGGGGGCTAGGCTACACCTTC.

The genes are TRBV6-6 and TRBJ1-6, with 10 positions matching TRBD1. Germline values: CDR1 MNHNY, CDR2 SVGAGI (reference sequence). CDR3 length: 14 amino acids. V shed 2 bases, J shed 9 bases, and the junction held 1 base outside the gene matches. The CDR3: CASSYDRGRSPLHF. The CDR3 DNA reads TGTGCCAGCAGTTACGACAGGGGGCGTTCACCCCTCCACTTT.

A word on this clone: Relative to the germline gene, one junction end is altered; a read error may explain this. The chain recombines TRBV4-1 with TRBJ2-1, with D possibly TRBD1 on 6 matching bases. CDR1 is MGHRA and CDR2 is YSYEKL in the germline V gene. This CDR3 spans 17 amino acids. The CDR3 region has the DNA TGCGCCAGCAGTCAAGGTTCCGGGACAAGCTCCTACAATGAGCAGTTCTTC. Protein product: CASSQGSGTSSYNEQFF.

The rearrangement joins TRBV7-2 to TRBJ1-1; tentative D call: TRBD1 (6 bases). The CDR3 loop spans 12 amino acids. The V gene's germline CDR1 is SGHTA and CDR2 FQGNSA. Deletions cut 3 bases from V and 13 bases from J, with 15 bases between. This CDR3 reads CASSFTTGRDFF. CDR3 DNA sequence: TGTGCCAGCAGCTTTACAACAGGGAGGGATTTCTTT.

This clone was observed once. This same CDR3 is encoded by further DNA sequences in the sample. The gene calls are TRBV5-4 and TRBJ2-2; a possible D gene is TRBD1 (5 bases). The CDR3 has 14 amino acids. The V end lost 4 bases, the J end lost 1 base, and 8 bases lay between the germline ends. CDR1 and CDR2 from the germline V gene are SGHNT and YYREEE (reference sequence). The CDR3 bases are TGTGCCAGCAGCCGTGACAGGAACACCGGGGAGCTGTTTTTT. Encoded protein: CASSRDRNTGELFF.

V and J are TRBV6-6 and TRBJ1-2; the match to TRBD1 covers 11 bases. After removal of 5 bases from V and 4 bases from J, the junction contained 3 bases not matched to a gene. Germline values: CDR1 MNHNY, CDR2 SVGAGI (reference sequence). The CDR3 is made up of 14 amino acids. CDR3 sequence (DNA): TGTGCCAGCAGTCGGACAGGGGGCGGCTATGGCTACACCTTC. It specifies CASSRTGGGYGYTF.

V and J are TRBV10-3 and TRBJ1-2; a possible D gene is TRBD1 (5 bases). CDR3 length: 13 residues. Trimming cost V 6 bases and J 4 bases, with 12 bases left between them. The germline V gene has CDR1 ENHRY and CDR2 SYGVKD. Here the CDR3 reads CAIRDQGIYGYTF. The CDR3, as DNA: TGTGCCATCAGGGACCAGGGAATCTATGGCTACACCTTC.